This TCR beta chain was sequenced for a study of T cells in Graves' hyperthyroidism and ophthalmopathy. Study-wide results and limits: Ophthalmopathy was distinguished from stable hyperthyroidism by 13 V-J signatures.

Points on this clonotype: Antigen: not known. A much larger clonotype is one base distant, so this may be a read error.

Enrolled ophthalmopathy patients presented with a Clinical Activity Score of at least 3, a NOSPECS grade of at least 4, and disease duration under 3 months. Patients showing uncontrolled infection, other autoimmune disease, pregnancy or lactation were ineligible. Amplified regions were TCR beta CDR3 sequences from RNA transcripts. The study used the HTBI primer set for a first-round RT-PCR of the TCR CDR3. One entry per CDR3 protein, called by TCRdb with MiXCR from the multiplex PCR reads. The sample holds about 500,000 distinct CDR3 sequences; about 16% are singletons and the top ten take roughly 29%. V was pared by 3 bases and J by 5 bases, with 17 bases between. This CDR3 comprises 16 residues. CDR1 MDHEN and CDR2 SYDVKM come from the germline V gene.

The V gene is TRBV28, the J gene TRBJ1-5, with D possibly matching TRBD1 (5 bases). The sequenced material came from blood. The receptor comes from a woman under 40 with Graves' ophthalmopathy. CDR3 nucleotide sequence: TGTGCCAGCAGTTTGGGGCCGGGGACGGGGGATCAGCCCCAGCATTTT. Its translation is CASSLGPGTGDQPQHF.